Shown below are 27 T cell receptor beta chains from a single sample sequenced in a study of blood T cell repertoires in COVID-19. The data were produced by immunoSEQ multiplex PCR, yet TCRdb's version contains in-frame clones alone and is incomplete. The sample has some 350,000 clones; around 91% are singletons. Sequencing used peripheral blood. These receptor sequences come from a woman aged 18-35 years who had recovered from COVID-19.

CDR3 loop: CASSEYSGAWRGQYV. The CDR3 DNA reads TGTGCCAGCAGTGAATATAGCGGGGCCTGGAGGGGGCAGTACGTC. The chain links TRBV25-1 to TRBJ2-7, with TRBD2 matching over 8 bases. The CDR3 runs to 15 residues. With 0 bases clipped from V and 9 bases from J, the junction kept 10 bases outside the gene matches. Germline-derived CDR1 and CDR2 are MGHDK and SYGVNS.

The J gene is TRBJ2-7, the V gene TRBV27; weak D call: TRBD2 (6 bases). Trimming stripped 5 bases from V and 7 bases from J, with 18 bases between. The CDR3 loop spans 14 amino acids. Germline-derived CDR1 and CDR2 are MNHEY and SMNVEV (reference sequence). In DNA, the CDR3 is TGTGCCAGCAGTCTCCGGATGAAAGCGGGTGAGCAGTACGTC. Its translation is CASSLRMKAGEQYV.

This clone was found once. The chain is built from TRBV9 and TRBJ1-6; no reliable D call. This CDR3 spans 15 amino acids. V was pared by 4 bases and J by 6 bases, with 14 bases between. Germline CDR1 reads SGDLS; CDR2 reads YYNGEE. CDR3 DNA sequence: TGTGCCAGCAGCCCCCTGGGAGGTGGTAATTCACCCCTCCACTTT. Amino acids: CASSPLGGGNSPLHF. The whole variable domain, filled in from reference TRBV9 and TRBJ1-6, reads DSGVTQTPKHLITATGQRVTLRCSPRSGDLSVYWYQQSLDQGLQFLIQYYNGEERAKGNILERFSAQQFPDLHSELNLSSLELGDSALYFCASSPLGGGNSPLHFGNGTRLTVT.

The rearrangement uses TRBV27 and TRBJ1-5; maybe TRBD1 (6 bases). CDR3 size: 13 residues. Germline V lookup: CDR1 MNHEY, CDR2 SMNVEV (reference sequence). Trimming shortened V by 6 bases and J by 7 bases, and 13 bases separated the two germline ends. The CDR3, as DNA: TGTGCCAGCAGCCAGGGGCGTGAGCAGCCCCAGCATTTT. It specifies CASSQGREQPQHF.

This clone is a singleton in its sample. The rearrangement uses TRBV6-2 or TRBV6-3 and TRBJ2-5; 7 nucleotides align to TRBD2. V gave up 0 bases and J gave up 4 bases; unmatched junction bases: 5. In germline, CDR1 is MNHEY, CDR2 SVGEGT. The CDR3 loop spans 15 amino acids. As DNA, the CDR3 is TGTGCCAGCAGTTACTCGGGGCCGGGGGGAGAGACCCAGTACTTC. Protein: CASSYSGPGGETQYF.

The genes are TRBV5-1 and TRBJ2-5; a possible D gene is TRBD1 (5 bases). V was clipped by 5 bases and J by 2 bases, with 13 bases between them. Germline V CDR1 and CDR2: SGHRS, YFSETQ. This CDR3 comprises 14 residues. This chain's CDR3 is CASRGAREQETQYF. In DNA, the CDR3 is TGCGCCAGCAGAGGGGCCAGGGAACAAGAGACCCAGTACTTC.

CDR3 sequence (DNA): TGTGCCATCAGTGATTTTTCGAGGGTATCGAACACCGGGGAGCTGTTTTTT. It codes for CAISDFSRVSNTGELFF. The V call is TRBV10-3, the J call TRBJ2-2; tentatively, D is TRBD2 (5 bases). The V end was cut by 3 bases, the J end by 0 bases, with 14 bases between. Germline V gene data show CDR1 as ENHRY and CDR2 as SYGVKD. The CDR3 totals 17 residues.

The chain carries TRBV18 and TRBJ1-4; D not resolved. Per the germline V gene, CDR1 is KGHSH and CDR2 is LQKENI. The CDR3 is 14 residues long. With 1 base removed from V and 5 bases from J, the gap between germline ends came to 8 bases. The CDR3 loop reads CASSPRASNEKLFF. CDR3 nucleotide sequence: TGTGCCAGCTCACCACGGGCCTCAAATGAAAAACTGTTTTTT.

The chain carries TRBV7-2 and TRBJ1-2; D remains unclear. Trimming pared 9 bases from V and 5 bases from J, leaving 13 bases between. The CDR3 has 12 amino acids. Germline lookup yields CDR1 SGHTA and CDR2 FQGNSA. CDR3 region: CASTEGGYGYTF. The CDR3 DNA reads TGTGCCAGTACGGAGGGAGGGTATGGCTACACCTTC.

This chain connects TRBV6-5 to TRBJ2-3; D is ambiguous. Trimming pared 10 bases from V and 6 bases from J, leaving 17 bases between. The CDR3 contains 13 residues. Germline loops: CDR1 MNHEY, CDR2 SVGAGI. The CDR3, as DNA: TGTGCCACTTCGATCCCGCAGTTGGATACGCAGTATTTT. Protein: CATSIPQLDTQYF.

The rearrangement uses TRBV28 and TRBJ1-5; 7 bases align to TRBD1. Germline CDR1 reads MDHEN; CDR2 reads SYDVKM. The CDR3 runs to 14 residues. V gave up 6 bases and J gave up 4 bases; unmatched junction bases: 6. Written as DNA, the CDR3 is TGTGCCAGCAGACCGGGACAGACGAATCAGCCCCAGCATTTT. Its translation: CASRPGQTNQPQHF.

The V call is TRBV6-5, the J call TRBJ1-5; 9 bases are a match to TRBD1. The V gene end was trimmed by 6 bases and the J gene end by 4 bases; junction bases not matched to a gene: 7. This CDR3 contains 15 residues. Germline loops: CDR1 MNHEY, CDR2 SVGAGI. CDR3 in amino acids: CASRPTGGVNQPQHF. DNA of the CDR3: TGTGCCAGCAGGCCTACAGGGGGCGTAAATCAGCCCCAGCATTTT.

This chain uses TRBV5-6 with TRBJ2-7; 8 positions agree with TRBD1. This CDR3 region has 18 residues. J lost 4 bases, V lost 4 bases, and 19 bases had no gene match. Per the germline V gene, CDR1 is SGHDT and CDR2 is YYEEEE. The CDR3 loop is CASSTVVGQQGVLYEQYV. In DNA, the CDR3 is TGTGCCAGCAGCACGGTTGTGGGACAACAGGGGGTCCTTTACGAGCAGTACGTC.

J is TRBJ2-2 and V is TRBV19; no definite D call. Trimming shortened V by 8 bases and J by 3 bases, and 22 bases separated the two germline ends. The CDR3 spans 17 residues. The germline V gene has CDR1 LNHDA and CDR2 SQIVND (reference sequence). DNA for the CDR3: TGTGCCAGTCCCATAAATAACATTTCATTGGACACCGGGGAGCTGTTTTTT. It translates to CASPINNISLDTGELFF.

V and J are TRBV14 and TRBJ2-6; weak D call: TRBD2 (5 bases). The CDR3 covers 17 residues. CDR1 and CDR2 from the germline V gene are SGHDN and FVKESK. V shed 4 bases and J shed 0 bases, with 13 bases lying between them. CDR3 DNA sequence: TGTGCCAGCAGCCCGAGAGGGCGAGCCTCTGGGGCCAACGTCCTGACTTTC. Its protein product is CASSPRGRASGANVLTF.

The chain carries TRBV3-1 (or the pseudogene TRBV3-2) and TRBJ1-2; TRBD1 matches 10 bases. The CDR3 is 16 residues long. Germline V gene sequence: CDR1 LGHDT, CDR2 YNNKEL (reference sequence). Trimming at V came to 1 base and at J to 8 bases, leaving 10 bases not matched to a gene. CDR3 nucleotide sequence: TGTGCCAGCAGCCAAGCGAGACAGGGGGCGGTTGTGGGCTACACCTTC. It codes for CASSQARQGAVVGYTF.

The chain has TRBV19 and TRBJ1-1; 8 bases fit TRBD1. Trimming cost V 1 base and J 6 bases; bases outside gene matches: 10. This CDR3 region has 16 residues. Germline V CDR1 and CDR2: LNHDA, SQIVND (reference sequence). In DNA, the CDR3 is TGTGCCAGTAGTATAGGGACAGGGTCTGGCACTTCTGAAGCTTTCTTT. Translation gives CASSIGTGSGTSEAFF.

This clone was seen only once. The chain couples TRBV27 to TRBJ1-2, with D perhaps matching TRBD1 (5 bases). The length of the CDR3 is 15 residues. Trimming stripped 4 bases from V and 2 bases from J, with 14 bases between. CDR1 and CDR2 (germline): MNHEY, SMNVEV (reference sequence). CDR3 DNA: TGTGCCAGCAGTTCCCTGGACAAATTAAACTATGGCTACACCTTC. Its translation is CASSSLDKLNYGYTF.

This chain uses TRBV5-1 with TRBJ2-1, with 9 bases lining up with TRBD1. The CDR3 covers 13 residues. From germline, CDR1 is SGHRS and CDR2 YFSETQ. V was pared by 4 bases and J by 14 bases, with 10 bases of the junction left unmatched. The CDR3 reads CASSLQRDRDKFF. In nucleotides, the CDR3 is TGCGCCAGCAGCCTGCAACGGGACAGGGATAAGTTCTTC.

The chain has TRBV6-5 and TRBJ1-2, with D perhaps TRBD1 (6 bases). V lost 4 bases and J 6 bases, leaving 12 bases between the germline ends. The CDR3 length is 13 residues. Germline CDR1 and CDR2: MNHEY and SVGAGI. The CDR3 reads CASSWDGDNGYTF. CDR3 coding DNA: TGTGCCAGCAGTTGGGACGGGGACAATGGCTACACCTTC.

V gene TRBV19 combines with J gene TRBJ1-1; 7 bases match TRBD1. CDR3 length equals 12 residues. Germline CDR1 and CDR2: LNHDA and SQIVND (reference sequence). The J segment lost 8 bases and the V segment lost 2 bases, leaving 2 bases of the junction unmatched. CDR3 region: CASSIWGQEAFF. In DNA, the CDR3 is TGTGCCAGTAGTATATGGGGACAGGAAGCTTTCTTT.

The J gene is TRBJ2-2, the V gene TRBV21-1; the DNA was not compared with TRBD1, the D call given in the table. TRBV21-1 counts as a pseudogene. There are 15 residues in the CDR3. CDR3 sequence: CASSKGQGDTGELFF. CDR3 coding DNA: TGTGCCAGCAGCAAGGGACAGGGGGACACCGGGGAGCTGTTTTTT.

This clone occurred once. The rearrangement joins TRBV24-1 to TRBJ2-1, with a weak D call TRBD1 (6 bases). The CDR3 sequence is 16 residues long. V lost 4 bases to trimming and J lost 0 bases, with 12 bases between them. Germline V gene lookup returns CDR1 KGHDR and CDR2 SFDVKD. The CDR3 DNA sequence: TGTGCCACCAGTGACCCGGACAGTAGCTCCTACAATGAGCAGTTCTTC. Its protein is CATSDPDSSSYNEQFF.

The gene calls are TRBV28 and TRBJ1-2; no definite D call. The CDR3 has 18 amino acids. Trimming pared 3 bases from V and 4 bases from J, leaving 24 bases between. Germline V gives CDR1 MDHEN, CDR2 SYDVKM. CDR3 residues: CASSFPGYTEAGGYGYTF. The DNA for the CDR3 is TGTGCCAGCAGTTTCCCTGGGTATACGGAGGCAGGCGGCTATGGCTACACCTTC.

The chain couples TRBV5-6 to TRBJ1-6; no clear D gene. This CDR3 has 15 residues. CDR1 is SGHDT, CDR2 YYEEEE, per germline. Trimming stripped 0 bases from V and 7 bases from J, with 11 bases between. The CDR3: CASSLVTLRNSPLHF. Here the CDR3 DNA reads TGTGCCAGCAGCTTGGTCACGCTCCGGAATTCACCCCTCCACTTT.

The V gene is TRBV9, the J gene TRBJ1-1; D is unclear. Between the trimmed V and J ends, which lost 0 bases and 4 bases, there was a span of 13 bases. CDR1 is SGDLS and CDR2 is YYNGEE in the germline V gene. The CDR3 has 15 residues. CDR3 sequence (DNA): TGTGCCAGCAGCGTAGAAGGACTCTTCGGCACTGAAGCTTTCTTT. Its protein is CASSVEGLFGTEAFF.

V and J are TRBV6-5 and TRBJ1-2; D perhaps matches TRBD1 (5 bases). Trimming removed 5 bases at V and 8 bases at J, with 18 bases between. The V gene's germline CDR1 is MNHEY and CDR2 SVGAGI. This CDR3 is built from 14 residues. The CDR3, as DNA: TGTGCCAGCAGTCAACCCAGGGCGCCCCGGGGCTACACCTTC. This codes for CASSQPRAPRGYTF.